This TCR beta chain was obtained from a study of cytomegalovirus exposure and HLA in healthy donors. The overall study: Among the 300 to 500 genotyped donors, about 81% were placed in the Caucasian-associated ancestry cluster. The study, taken as a whole, reports: The likely explanation for a cluster of highly shared sequence variants was sequencing artifact.

The PCR had 60 Vbeta and 13 Jbeta primers. Clones were sequenced by immunoSEQ multiplex PCR, and TCRdb holds only the in-frame ones, with some missing. Of approximately 190,000 clones in the sample, roughly 80% are singletons; the top ten hold more than 3%. V lost 7 bases, J lost 3 bases, and 10 bases lay in between. There are 12 residues in the CDR3. Germline CDR1 is SQVTM and CDR2 is ANQGSEA. Details on this clone: Antigen specificity is unknown.

Sequencing used PBMCs. The chain links TRBV29-1 to TRBJ2-1; D possibly corresponds to TRBD2 (5 bases). This receptor was taken from a man aged 40-49 years in good health and CMV-seropositive. The CDR3 region has the DNA TGCAGCGGGAGGACTGGCTACAATGAGCAGTTCTTC. Translation gives CSGRTGYNEQFF.